Included here is one T cell receptor (beta chain) sequence, with context. The repertoire was sequenced with immunoSEQ multiplex PCR; TCRdb's copy has only in-frame clones and lacks some. The sample records more than 55,000 clones, 90% being singletons. This entry is derived from a study of cytomegalovirus exposure and HLA in healthy donors. CDR1 and CDR2 (germline): SGHAT, FQDESV (reference sequence). The CDR3 is made up of 15 amino acids. V trimming: 2 bases; J trimming: 4 bases; junction bases outside the gene matches: 2. The clonotype originates from a man aged 18-30 years in good health and CMV-seronegative. The J gene is TRBJ2-5, the V gene TRBV11-1, with 12 bases lining up with TRBD2. Input material: PBMCs. The CDR3 sequence is CASSLLTSGRETQYF. The CDR3 DNA is TGTGCCAGCAGCTTATTGACTAGCGGGAGAGAGACCCAGTACTTC.